This T cell receptor beta chain stems from a study of blood T cells in healthy people across ages. For the study at large: For every two T cells, template switching captured about one barcoded beta molecule.

Researchers isolated at least 6 million PBMCs per sample. Between the trimmed V and J ends, which lost 8 bases and 3 bases, there was a span of 11 bases. The length of the CDR3 is 12 residues. This clonotype was counted between two and nine times. Its specificity is unknown. Combining a sample-barcoded 5' primer with a J-beta primer mix, a second PCR ran for about 7 to 12 cycles. TCRdb re-called the 5' RACE reads with MiXCR, one entry per CDR3 protein. The sample shows 580,000 or so distinct CDR3 sequences, 45% to 55% of them seen only once. Study-level points and caveats: Estimates based on one million T cells were treated as lower bounds.

V gene TRBV12-3 or TRBV12-4 combines with J gene TRBJ2-7, with D tentatively TRBD1 or TRBD2 (5 bases each). What was sequenced was blood. This receptor was obtained from a man of 80 years or more in good health. The CDR3 spells CASVGTDYEQYF. The DNA of the CDR3 is TGTGCCAGCGTGGGGACCGACTACGAGCAGTACTTC.